The rows below give T cell receptor beta chains drawn from one sample of a study of regulatory T cells in long-lasting Graves disease. TCRdb fed the multiplex PCR reads into MiXCR, producing one record per CDR3 protein. Here the sample spans under 300,000 distinct CDR3 sequences, 20% to 25% being singletons. The starting material was peripheral blood mononuclear cells (PBMCs), obtained at new diagnosis, from a patient treated with antithyroid drugs. Receptors were obtained from a female donor with Graves disease. Both conserved end residues are trimmed from each CDR3.

j_call	v_call	cdr3_aa
TRBJ2-7	TRBV4-3	ASSRGEGSYEQY
TRBJ1-1	TRBV7-2	ASSWDMNTEAF
TRBJ1-1	TRBV5-1	ASSSGNRENTEAF
TRBJ2-7	TRBV14	ASSQDQGARGYEQY
NA	TRBV4-2	ASSQGWGHDEQF
TRBJ2-3	TRBV3-1	ASSQLGGGTDTQY
TRBJ2-1	TRBV14	ASSLIGGTYNEQF
TRBJ2-7	TRBV7-6	ASSLAMGRSSYEQY
TRBJ1-1	TRBV6-1	ASSNGGTGGRNTEAF
TRBJ2-7	TRBV29-1	SVAGGSSSYEQY
TRBJ1-5	TRBV30	AWSPDSNQPQH
TRBJ1-1	TRBV6-2/TRBV6-3	ASSYSLGGNTEAF
TRBJ2-7	TRBV20-1	SASSLVTYEQY
TRBJ1-1	TRBV12-3/TRBV12-4	ASSFDRKDTEAF
TRBJ2-1	TRBV10-2	ASMFSTEQF
TRBJ2-1	TRBV28	ASSSGGSYNEQF
NA	TRBV28	ASSFSRDTQH
TRBJ2-1	TRBV5-1	ASETSGGANEQF
TRBJ1-2	TRBV28	ASRRGLDGGYT
TRBJ2-1	TRBV7-2	ASSPRTSGGGFSYSEQF
TRBJ1-3	TRBV7-9	ASSSQGGSGNTIY
TRBJ1-2	TRBV5-1	ASSQQALGGYT
TRBJ2-7	TRBV20-1	SAKAPTGRYEQY
TRBJ2-2	TRBV5-1	ASSLGGGELF